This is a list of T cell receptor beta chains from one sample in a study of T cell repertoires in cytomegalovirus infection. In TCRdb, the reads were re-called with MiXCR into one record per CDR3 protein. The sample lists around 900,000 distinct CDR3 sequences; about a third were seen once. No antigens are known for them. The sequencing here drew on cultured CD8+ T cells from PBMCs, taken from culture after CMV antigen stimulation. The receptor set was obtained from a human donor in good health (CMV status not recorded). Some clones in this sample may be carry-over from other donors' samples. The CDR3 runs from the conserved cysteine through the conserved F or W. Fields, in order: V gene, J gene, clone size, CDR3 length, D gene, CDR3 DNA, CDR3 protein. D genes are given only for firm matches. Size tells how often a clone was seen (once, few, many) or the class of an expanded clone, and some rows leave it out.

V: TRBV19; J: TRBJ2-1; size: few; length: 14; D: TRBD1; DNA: TGTGCCAGTAGTCTCGGACAGGGAAAATATGAGCAGTTCTTC; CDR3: CASSLGQGKYEQFF
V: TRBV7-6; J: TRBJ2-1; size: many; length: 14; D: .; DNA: TGTGCCAGCAGCTTATCAGGACAGTATAATGAGCAGTTCTTC; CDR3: CASSLSGQYNEQFF
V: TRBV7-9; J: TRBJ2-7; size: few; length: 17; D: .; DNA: TGTGCCAGCAGCCAGTCAGGGGCCTACAGAAGAGCCTACGAGCAGTACTTC; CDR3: CASSQSGAYRRAYEQYF
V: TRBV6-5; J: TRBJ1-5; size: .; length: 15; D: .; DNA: TGTGCCACCCGGACAGTTTTTTTAAAACTAAAGCCCCAGCATTTT; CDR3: CATRTVFLKLKPQHF
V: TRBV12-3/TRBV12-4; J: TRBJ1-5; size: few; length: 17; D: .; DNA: TGTGCCAGCAGTTTTTTATATGGGCGATATAGCAATCAGCCCCAGCATTTT; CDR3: CASSFLYGRYSNQPQHF
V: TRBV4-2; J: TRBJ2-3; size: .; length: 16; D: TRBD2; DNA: TGTGCCAGCAGCCAACTGGCGGGGGGCCGTGCAGATACGCAGTATTTT; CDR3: CASSQLAGGRADTQYF
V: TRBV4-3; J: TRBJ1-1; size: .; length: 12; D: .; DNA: TGCGCCAGCAGCCACCGATCTACTGAAGCTTTCTTT; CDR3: CASSHRSTEAFF
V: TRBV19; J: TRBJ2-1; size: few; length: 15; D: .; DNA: TGTGCCAGTAGTATCCGGGGGAGCTCCTACAATGAGCAGTTCTTC; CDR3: CASSIRGSSYNEQFF
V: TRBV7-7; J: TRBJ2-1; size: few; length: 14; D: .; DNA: TGTGCTAGCAGCTTAGAACTGGGGGCAGATGAGCAGTTCTTC; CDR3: CASSLELGADEQFF
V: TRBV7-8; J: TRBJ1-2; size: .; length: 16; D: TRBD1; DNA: TGTGCCAGCAGTCCGAACCGGGACAGGGGAATATATGGCTACACCTTC; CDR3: CASSPNRDRGIYGYTF
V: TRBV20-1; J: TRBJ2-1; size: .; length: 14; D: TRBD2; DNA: TGCAGTGCTAGAGCTCTAGCGGGGTACAATGAGCAGTTCTTC; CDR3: CSARALAGYNEQFF
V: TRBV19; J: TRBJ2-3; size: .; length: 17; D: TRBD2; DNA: TGTGCCAGTAGTGTCTCCGGGACTAACCCGGTAGAAGATACGCAGTATTTT; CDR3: CASSVSGTNPVEDTQYF
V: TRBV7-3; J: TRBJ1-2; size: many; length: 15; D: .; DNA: TGTGCCAGCAGCTCCCTCGCAGGGCCTAACTATGGCTACACCTTC; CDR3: CASSSLAGPNYGYTF